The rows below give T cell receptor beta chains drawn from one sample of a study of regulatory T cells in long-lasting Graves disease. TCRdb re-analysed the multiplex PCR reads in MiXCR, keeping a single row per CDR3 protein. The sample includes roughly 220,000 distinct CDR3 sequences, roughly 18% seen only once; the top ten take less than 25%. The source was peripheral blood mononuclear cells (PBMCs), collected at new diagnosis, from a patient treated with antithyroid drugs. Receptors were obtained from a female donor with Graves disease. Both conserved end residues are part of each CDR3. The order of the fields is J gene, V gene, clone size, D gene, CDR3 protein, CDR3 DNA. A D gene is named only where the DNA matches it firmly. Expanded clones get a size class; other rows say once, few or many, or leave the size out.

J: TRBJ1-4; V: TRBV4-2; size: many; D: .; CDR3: CASSITPATNEKLFF; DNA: TGTGCCAGCAGCATAACCCCGGCGACTAATGAAAAACTGTTTTTT
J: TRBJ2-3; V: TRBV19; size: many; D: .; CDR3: CASSTGQITDTQYF; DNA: TGTGCCAGTAGTACCGGACAGATCACAGATACGCAGTATTTT
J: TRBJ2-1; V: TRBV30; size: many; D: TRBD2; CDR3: CAWSKLAGVRNEQFF; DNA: TGTGCCTGGAGCAAACTAGCGGGAGTTAGGAATGAGCAGTTCTTC
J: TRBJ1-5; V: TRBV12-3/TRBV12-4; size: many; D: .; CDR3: CASSYHSGNQPQHF; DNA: TGTGCCAGCAGCTATCATTCCGGCAATCAGCCCCAGCATTTT
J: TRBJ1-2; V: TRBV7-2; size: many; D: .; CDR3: CASSLFDRRGYTF; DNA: TGTGCCAGCAGTTTATTCGACCGGAGGGGCTACACCTTC
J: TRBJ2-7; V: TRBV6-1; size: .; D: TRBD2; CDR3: CASLLAGAYEQYF; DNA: TGTGCCAGTCTTCTCGCGGGAGCCTACGAGCAGTACTTC
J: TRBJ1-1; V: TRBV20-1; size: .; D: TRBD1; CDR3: CSAGQGAEAFF; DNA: TGCAGTGCTGGACAGGGAGCTGAAGCTTTCTTT
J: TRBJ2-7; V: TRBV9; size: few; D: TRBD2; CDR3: CASSVSTSGRAGYEQYF; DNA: TGTGCCAGCAGCGTATCAACTAGCGGGAGGGCCGGGTACGAGCAGTACTTC
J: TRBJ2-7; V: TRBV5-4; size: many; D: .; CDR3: CASSLGRRAYEQYF; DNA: TGTGCCAGCAGCCTGGGACGAAGGGCCTACGAGCAGTACTTC
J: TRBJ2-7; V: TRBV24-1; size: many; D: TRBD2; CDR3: CATSDTSGTSYEQYF; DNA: TGTGCCACCAGTGATACTAGCGGGACTTCCTACGAGCAGTACTTC
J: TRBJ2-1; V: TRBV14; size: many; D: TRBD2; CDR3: CASGISSGLRGSEQFF; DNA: TGTGCCAGCGGCATCTCTAGCGGCCTGAGAGGGAGTGAGCAGTTCTTC
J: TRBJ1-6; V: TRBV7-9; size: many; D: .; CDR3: CASSLDPSNSPLHF; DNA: TGTGCCAGCAGCTTAGACCCGTCCAATTCACCCCTCCACTTT
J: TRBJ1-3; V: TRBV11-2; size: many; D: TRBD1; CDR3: CASSLPDRSSGNTIYF; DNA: TGTGCCAGCAGCTTACCGGACAGGAGCTCTGGAAACACCATATATTTT
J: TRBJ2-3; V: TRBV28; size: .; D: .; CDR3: CASSLSGLPTADTQYF; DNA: TGTGCCAGCAGTTTATCAGGACTTCCGACGGCAGATACGCAGTATTTT
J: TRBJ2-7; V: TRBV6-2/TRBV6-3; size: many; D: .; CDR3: CASSYAVGGPEDEQYF; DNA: TGTGCCAGCAGTTACGCCGTCGGGGGCCCAGAGGACGAGCAGTACTTC
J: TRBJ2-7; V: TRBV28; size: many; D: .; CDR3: CASSLRNGPGEQYF; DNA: TGTGCCAGCAGTTTAAGGAACGGTCCCGGCGAGCAGTACTTC
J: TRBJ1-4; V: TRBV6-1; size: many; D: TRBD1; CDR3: CASSKDRASAEKLFF; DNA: TGTGCCAGCAGTAAAGACAGGGCTAGTGCTGAAAAACTGTTTTTT
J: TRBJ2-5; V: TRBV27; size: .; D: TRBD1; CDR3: CASSSLGQEETQYF; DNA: TGTGCCAGCAGTTCACTCGGACAGGAAGAGACCCAGTACTTC
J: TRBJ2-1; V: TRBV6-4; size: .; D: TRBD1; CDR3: CASSGTGHNEQFF; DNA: TGTGCCAGCAGTGGGACAGGACACAATGAGCAGTTCTTC
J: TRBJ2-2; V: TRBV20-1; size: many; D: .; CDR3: CSARTWGNTGELFF; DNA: TGCAGTGCTAGAACCTGGGGAAACACCGGGGAGCTGTTTTTT
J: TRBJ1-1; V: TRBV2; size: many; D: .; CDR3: CASSTVNTEAFF; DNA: TGTGCCAGCAGCACAGTGAACACTGAAGCTTTCTTT
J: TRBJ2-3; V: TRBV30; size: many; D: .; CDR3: CAWRHTDTQYF; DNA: TGTGCCTGGAGGCACACAGATACGCAGTATTTT
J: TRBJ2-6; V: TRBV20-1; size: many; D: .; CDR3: CSASGGGANVLTF; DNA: TGCAGTGCTAGTGGGGGTGGGGCCAACGTCCTGACTTTC